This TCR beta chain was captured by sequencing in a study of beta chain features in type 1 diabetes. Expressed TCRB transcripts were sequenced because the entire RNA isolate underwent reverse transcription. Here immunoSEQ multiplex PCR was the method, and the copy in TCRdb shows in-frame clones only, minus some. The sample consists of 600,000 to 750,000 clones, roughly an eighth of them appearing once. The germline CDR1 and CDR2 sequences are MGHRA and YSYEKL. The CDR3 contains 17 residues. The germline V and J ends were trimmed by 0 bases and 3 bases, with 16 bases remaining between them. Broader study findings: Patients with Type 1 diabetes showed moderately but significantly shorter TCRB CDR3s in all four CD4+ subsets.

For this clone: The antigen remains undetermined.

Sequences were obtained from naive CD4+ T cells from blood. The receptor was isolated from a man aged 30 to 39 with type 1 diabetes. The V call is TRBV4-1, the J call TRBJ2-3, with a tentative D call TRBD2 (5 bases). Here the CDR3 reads CASSQDPNLAGTDTQYF. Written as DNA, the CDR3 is TGCGCCAGCAGCCAAGATCCTAACCTAGCTGGTACAGATACGCAGTATTTT.